The 4 T cell receptor beta chains below come from one sample, sequenced in a study of chemoradiotherapy in HPV16-positive cancers. Here immunoSEQ multiplex PCR was the method, and the copy in TCRdb shows in-frame clones only, minus some. This table holds about 14,000 clones, roughly 87% found once. This sample comprised tumor tissue, obtained from a patient who underwent chemoradiotherapy. The receptors come from a human donor with HPV-associated anogenital cancer.

The chain is built from TRBV9 and TRBJ1-3; TRBD1 agrees at 8 bases. Germline-derived CDR1 and CDR2 are SGDLS and YYNGEE. The CDR3 runs to 18 residues. V gave up 0 bases and J gave up 3 bases; unmatched junction bases: 11. DNA of the CDR3: TGTGCCAGCAGCGTAGATCGGGACCAGGGGGCGGATGGAAACACCATATATTTT. It specifies CASSVDRDQGADGNTIYF. Using reference TRBV9 and TRBJ1-3 for the parts outside the CDR3, the full variable domain is DSGVTQTPKHLITATGQRVTLRCSPRSGDLSVYWYQQSLDQGLQFLIQYYNGEERAKGNILERFSAQQFPDLHSELNLSSLELGDSALYFCASSVDRDQGADGNTIYFGEGSWLTVV.

V gene TRBV2 combines with J gene TRBJ2-4, with D maybe TRBD2 (6 bases). Deletions cut 3 bases from V and 6 bases from J, with 12 bases between. Per germline, CDR1 SNHLY and CDR2 FYNNEI. The CDR3 consists of 14 residues. Here the CDR3 DNA reads TGTGCCAGCAGTGACCGGACTAAGGGAAACATTCAGTACTTC. It specifies CASSDRTKGNIQYF.

DNA for the CDR3: TGCGCCAGCAGCCAAGATCGGCCAACAGGGAACACTGAAGCTTTCTTT. Amino acids: CASSQDRPTGNTEAFF. The genes are TRBV4-3 and TRBJ1-1; D may be TRBD1 (5 bases). Per the germline V gene, CDR1 is LGHNA and CDR2 is YSLEER. The ends were cut back, 0 bases at V and 1 base at J, with 12 bases in the middle. There are 16 residues in the CDR3.

The chain uses TRBV30 and TRBJ2-3; 7 nucleotides match TRBD1. Germline V gives CDR1 GTSNPN, CDR2 SVGIG (reference sequence). The CDR3 loop spans 14 amino acids. The V segment lost 3 bases and the J segment 3 bases; nucleotides outside the gene matches: 6. CDR3 loop: CAWRTGIQTDTQYF. CDR3 sequence (DNA): TGTGCCTGGAGGACAGGGATCCAAACAGATACGCAGTATTTT.